This T cell receptor (beta chain) was obtained from a study of blood T cell repertoires in COVID-19. Study summary: Acute and convalescent COVID-19 specimens originated in the United States, Italy and Spain. PBMCs, B-cell-depleted T cells, or T cells provided the cDNA or gDNA that made up the material.

Original data processing: Amplifying reference gene primers gave estimates of nucleated cell counts. Clones were read by immunoSEQ multiplex PCR, and TCRdb kept only the in-frame ones, dropping some. For V, J and clone size, that table is used; D and trimming come from the DNA. The sample consists of some 140,000 clones, 79% of them appearing once. This clone was detected only a few times. This CDR3 has 13 amino acids. The trim removed 7 bases at V and 4 bases at J, leaving 4 bases unmatched. The germline gives CDR1 MDHEN, CDR2 SYDVKM. The rearrangement links TRBV28 to TRBJ2-1; TRBD2 matches at 7 bases. Source material: peripheral blood. This receptor was obtained from a man in his fifties or sixties with acute or convalescent COVID-19. The CDR3 loop is CASIRAGYNEQFF. CDR3 coding DNA: TGTGCCAGCATCCGAGCGGGATACAATGAGCAGTTCTTC. Full variable domain (remainder filled in from reference TRBV28 and TRBJ2-1): DVKVTQSSRYLVKRTGEKVFLECVQDMDHENMFWYRQDPGLGLRLIYFSYDVKMKEKGDIPEGYSVSREKKERFSLILESASTNQTSMYLCASIRAGYNEQFFGPGTRLTVL.